Detailed here is one T cell receptor (beta chain). Its antigen remains unidentified. UMI labels and 5' RACE were used to prepare the TRB cDNA libraries. After re-calling the 5' RACE reads, TCRdb lists one entry per CDR3 protein, DNA absent. There are approximately 56,000 distinct CDR3 sequences in the sample, with 20% to 25% held by the top ten. The data are from a study of CXCR3-negative and CXCR3-positive naive CD8 T cells. Study summary: Sequencing gave 120 million to 150 million TRB reads overall, about 1.5 +/- 0.3 million per library. General study results and limits: For memory CD8+ cells diversity was much lower, but both naive subsets had comparably high diversity. Researchers reported similar TRBV-TRBJ usage in naive CXCR3-negative and CXCR3-positive cells, though memory differed.

This CDR3 region has 16 residues. The germline CDR1 and CDR2 sequences are SGHAT and FQNNGV. This TCR derives from a human donor in good health. Some clones in this sample may be carry-over from other donors' samples. The V call is TRBV11-2, the J call TRBJ2-3; TCRdb lists TRBD1, though no DNA is available to test this call. Sequencing was done on a sample of memory CD8+ T cells from blood. The CDR3 spells CASSYRGRESKDTQYF.